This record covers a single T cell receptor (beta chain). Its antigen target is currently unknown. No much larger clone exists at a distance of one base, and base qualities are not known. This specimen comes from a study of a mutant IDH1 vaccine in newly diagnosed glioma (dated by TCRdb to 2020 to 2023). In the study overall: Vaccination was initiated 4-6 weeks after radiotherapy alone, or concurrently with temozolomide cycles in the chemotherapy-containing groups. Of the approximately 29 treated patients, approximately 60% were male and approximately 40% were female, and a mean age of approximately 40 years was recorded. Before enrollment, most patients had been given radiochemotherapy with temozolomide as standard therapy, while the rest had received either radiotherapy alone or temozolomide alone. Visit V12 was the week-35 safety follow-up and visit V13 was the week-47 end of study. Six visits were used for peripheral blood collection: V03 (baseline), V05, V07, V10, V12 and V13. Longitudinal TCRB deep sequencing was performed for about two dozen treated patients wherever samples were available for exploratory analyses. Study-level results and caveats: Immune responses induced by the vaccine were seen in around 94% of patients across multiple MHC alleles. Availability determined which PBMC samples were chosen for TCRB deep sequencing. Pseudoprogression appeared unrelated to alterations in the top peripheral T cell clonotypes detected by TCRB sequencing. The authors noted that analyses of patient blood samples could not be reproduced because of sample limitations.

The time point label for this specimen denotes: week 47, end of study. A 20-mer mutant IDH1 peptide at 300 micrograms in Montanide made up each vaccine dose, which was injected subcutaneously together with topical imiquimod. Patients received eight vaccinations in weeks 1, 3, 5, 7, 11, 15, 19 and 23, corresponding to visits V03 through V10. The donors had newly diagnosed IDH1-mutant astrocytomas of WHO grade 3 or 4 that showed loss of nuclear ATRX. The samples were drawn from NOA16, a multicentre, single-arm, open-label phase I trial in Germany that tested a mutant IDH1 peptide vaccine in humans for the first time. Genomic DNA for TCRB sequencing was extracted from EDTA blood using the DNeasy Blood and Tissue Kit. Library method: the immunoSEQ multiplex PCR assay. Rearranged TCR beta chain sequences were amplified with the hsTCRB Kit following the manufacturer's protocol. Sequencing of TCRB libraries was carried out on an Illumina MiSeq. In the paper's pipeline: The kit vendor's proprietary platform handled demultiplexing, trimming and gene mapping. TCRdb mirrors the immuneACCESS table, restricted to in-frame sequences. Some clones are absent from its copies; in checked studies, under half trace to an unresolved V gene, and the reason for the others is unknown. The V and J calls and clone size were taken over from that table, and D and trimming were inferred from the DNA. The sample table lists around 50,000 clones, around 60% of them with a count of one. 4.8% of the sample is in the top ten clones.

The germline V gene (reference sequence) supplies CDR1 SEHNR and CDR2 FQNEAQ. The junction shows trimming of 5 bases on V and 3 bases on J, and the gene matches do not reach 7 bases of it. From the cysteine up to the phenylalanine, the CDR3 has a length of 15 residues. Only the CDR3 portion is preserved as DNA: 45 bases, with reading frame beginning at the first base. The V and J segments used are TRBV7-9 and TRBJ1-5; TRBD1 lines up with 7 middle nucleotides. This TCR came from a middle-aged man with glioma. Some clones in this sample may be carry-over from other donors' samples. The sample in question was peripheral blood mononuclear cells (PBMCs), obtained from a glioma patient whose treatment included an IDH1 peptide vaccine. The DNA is TGTGCCAGCAGCCGAACGACAGGGCCCAATCAGCCCCAGCATTTT. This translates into CASSRTTGPNQPQHF. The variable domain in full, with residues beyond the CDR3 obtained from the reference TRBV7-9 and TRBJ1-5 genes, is DTGVSQNPRHKITKRGQNVTFRCDPISEHNRLYWYRQTLGQGPEFLTYFQNEAQLEKSRLLSDRFSAERPKGSFSTLEIQRTEQGDSAMYLCASSRTTGPNQPQHFGDGTRLSIL.